A selection of T cell receptor beta chains follows, all from one sample in a study of shared clonotypes between healthy human individuals. Only in-frame clones appear in the TCRdb table, and some are missing; sequencing was by immunoSEQ multiplex PCR. This sample carries approximately 240,000 clones, over 60% of them seen once, and the ten largest clones take 11%. The material sequenced was memory CD4+ T cells sorted from blood. The receptor source for this set is a man aged 25-45 years in good health. CDR3s include the opening cysteine and the closing phenylalanine or tryptophan. D genes are given only for firm matches. Clone size is given for some rows only: seen once, a few or many times, or a class if the clone is expanded.

13	NA	TRBV18	TRBJ2-1	NA	TGTGCCAGCTCACCTTTAAGGGCGGAGTTCTTGTTCTTC	CASSPLRAEFLFF
12	NA	TRBV7-8	TRBJ1-1	NA	TGTGCCAGCTGGACTGGGGGGACTGAAGCTTTCTTT	CASWTGGTEAFF
13	NA	TRBV6-5	TRBJ2-3	NA	TGTGCCAGCAGTTACCCAGGCACAGATACGCAGTATTTT	CASSYPGTDTQYF
15	TRBD2	TRBV7-6	TRBJ2-2	once	TGTGCCAGCAGCTTGACTAGCGGGAGTACCGGGGAGCTGTTTTTT	CASSLTSGSTGELFF
15	TRBD1	TRBV6-1	TRBJ1-3	NA	TGTGCCAGCAGCGTGGTGTTGCGGCAGGGGGACACCATATATTTT	CASSVVLRQGDTIYF
15	NA	TRBV5-1	TRBJ2-7	NA	TGCGCCAGCAGCCCACAGGGTGAACCTCACTACGAGCAGTACTTC	CASSPQGEPHYEQYF
15	TRBD2	TRBV6-5	TRBJ2-1	NA	TGTGCCAGCGCAGGGACTAGCGGGAGGCCAGGTGAGCAGTTCTTC	CASAGTSGRPGEQFF
15	NA	TRBV6-1	TRBJ2-6	NA	TGTGCCAGTGAGGACGAGTCCTCTGGGGCCAACGTCCTGACTTTC	CASEDESSGANVLTF
12	NA	TRBV15	TRBJ2-2	NA	TGTGCCACTAGCCGGGGAATCGGGGAGCTGTTTTTT	CATSRGIGELFF
13	NA	TRBV25-1	TRBJ1-1	NA	TGTGCCAGCTCGGACAGAAATGAACCTGAAGCTTTCTTT	CASSDRNEPEAFF
13	NA	TRBV15	TRBJ1-5	NA	TGTGCCACCAGCAGAGATCAGGGGCAGCCCCAGCATTTT	CATSRDQGQPQHF
14	TRBD1	TRBV5-4	TRBJ1-2	NA	TGTGCCAGCAGCATCCGGACAGGGGGTTATGGCTACACCTTC	CASSIRTGGYGYTF
13	TRBD1	TRBV10-2	TRBJ2-1	NA	TGCGCCAGCAGTGATCTGGACAGGGAAAGAAAGTTCTTC	CASSDLDRERKFF
16	TRBD1	TRBV5-1	TRBJ2-2	NA	TGCGCCAGCAGCTTGGCCGGGACAGGGAGAGCCGGGGAGCTGTTTTTT	CASSLAGTGRAGELFF
13	NA	TRBV7-2	TRBJ1-5	NA	TGTGCCAGCAGCTTCCACAGGGAGCAGCCCCAGCATTTT	CASSFHREQPQHF
15	NA	TRBV7-2	TRBJ1-3	few	TGTGCCAGCAGCTTAGAAGCGACTAGGGGAAACACCATATATTTT	CASSLEATRGNTIYF
15	NA	TRBV7-9	TRBJ2-7	NA	TGTGCCAGCAGCCAGTCTACTAGTCGGTCCTACGAGCAGTACTTC	CASSQSTSRSYEQYF
14	NA	TRBV14	TRBJ2-7	NA	TGTGCCAGCAGCCTTATCGGGACACCCTACGAGCAGTACTTC	CASSLIGTPYEQYF
16	NA	TRBV9	TRBJ2-7	NA	TGTGCCAGCAGCGTAGGATTAAAAGGGGCTAGGTACGAGCAGTACTTC	CASSVGLKGARYEQYF
14	NA	TRBV6-5	TRBJ1-4	NA	TGTGCCAGCAAGGACGGGGCCACCCAAGAAAAACTGTTTTTT	CASKDGATQEKLFF
16	TRBD1	TRBV4-1	TRBJ2-7	few	TGCGCCAGCAGCCAAGATCTTGGCAGGGGGCCTTACGAGCAGTACTTC	CASSQDLGRGPYEQYF
13	TRBD1	TRBV29-1	TRBJ2-4	NA	TGCAGCGTCGTCTTGGGACAGGTGGGCATTCAGTACTTC	CSVVLGQVGIQYF
15	NA	TRBV5-1	TRBJ2-5	once	TGCGCCAGCAGCCTGGAACCGGGCACCCAAGAGACCCAGTACTTC	CASSLEPGTQETQYF
14	TRBD1	TRBV5-1	TRBJ1-1	NA	TGCGCCAGCAGCTGGAGACAGGGGGGTACTGAAGCTTTCTTT	CASSWRQGGTEAFF
19	TRBD2	TRBV7-2	TRBJ2-5	NA	TGTGCCAGCAGCTTAGTTTCCTCTCGTGGCGGGAGTTCCGGGGAGACCCAGTACTTC	CASSLVSSRGGSSGETQYF
14	NA	TRBV4-3	TRBJ2-3	NA	TGCGCCAGCAGCCCACAGGGTACCGGGGATACGCAGTATTTT	CASSPQGTGDTQYF
12	TRBD1	TRBV28	TRBJ2-3	few	TGTGCCAGCAGGGAAGGGGGCGGTACGCAGTATTTT	CASREGGGTQYF
15	NA	TRBV5-6	TRBJ2-1	NA	TGTGCCAGCAGCTTGAGGGGTTGGGGCCGGAATGAGCAGTTCTTC	CASSLRGWGRNEQFF
15	TRBD2	TRBV7-8	TRBJ2-1	NA	TGTGCCAGCAGCTTTAGCGGGAGGTCCTACAATGAGCAGTTCTTC	CASSFSGRSYNEQFF
17	TRBD2	TRBV30	TRBJ2-1	few	TGTGCCTGGAGTGGGAGTAGCGGGATCAGCTCCTACAATGAGCAGTTCTTC	CAWSGSSGISSYNEQFF
15	NA	TRBV6-1	TRBJ2-5	NA	TGTGCCAGCAGTGAAGCAGCGGTCGGGACAGAGACCCAGTACTTC	CASSEAAVGTETQYF
16	NA	TRBV18	TRBJ2-5	NA	TGTGCCAGCTCCCCCCGGGTTTTGGGAATGGAAGAGACCCAGTACTTC	CASSPRVLGMEETQYF
12	NA	TRBV19	TRBJ1-1	NA	TGTGCCAGTAGTTGGAAAAACACTGAAGCTTTCTTT	CASSWKNTEAFF
14	NA	TRBV11-3	TRBJ2-1	few	TGTGCCAGCAGCCGAAGCGCTACGAACGATGAGCAGTTCTTC	CASSRSATNDEQFF
14	TRBD2	TRBV28	TRBJ2-7	few	TGTGCCAGCAGGCCCGGGACTATGAATTACGAGCAGTACTTC	CASRPGTMNYEQYF
11	NA	TRBV10-2	TRBJ2-1	few	TGCGCCAGCAGTGGGGGCAATGAGCAGTTCTTC	CASSGGNEQFF
14	TRBD1	TRBV5-1	TRBJ2-3	NA	TGCGCCAGCAGTTCGACAGGGAGCACAGATACGCAGTATTTT	CASSSTGSTDTQYF
15	NA	TRBV6-5	TRBJ2-2	NA	TGTGCCAGCAGTTACTCTGCGGCGAACACCGGGGAGCTGTTTTTT	CASSYSAANTGELFF
13	NA	TRBV7-2	TRBJ1-5	many	TGTGCCAGCAGCCTCAGAGGTAATCAGCCCCAGCATTTT	CASSLRGNQPQHF
17	TRBD1	TRBV23-1	TRBJ1-5	NA	TGCGCCAGCAGTCCCTACGGACAGGGGGCGACGTATCAGCCCCAGCATTTT	CASSPYGQGATYQPQHF
14	NA	TRBV6-6	TRBJ2-2	NA	TGTGCCAGCAGTTCCCAGGGCTGGGCCGGGGAGCTGTTTTTT	CASSSQGWAGELFF
16	NA	TRBV5-6	TRBJ2-5	NA	TGTGCCAGCAGCTTGGGATTCGGGACACAGCAAGAGACCCAGTACTTC	CASSLGFGTQQETQYF
16	TRBD1	TRBV28	TRBJ2-7	NA	TGTGCCAGCAGTATAATGACAGGGTCCCACGTGTACGAGCAGTACTTC	CASSIMTGSHVYEQYF
14	TRBD2	TRBV28	TRBJ2-1	many	TGTGCCAGCAAACTAGCGGGAACAGGGGGTGAGCAGTTCTTC	CASKLAGTGGEQFF
16	TRBD1	TRBV6-6	TRBJ1-5	many	TGTGCCAGCAGTACTACTAACAGGGGTGTGCGTCAGCCCCAGCATTTT	CASSTTNRGVRQPQHF
13	NA	TRBV25-1	TRBJ2-7	NA	TGTGCCAGCTCCCGAACAGGGAGGTACGAGCAGTACTTC	CASSRTGRYEQYF
13	TRBD2	TRBV6-5	TRBJ2-3	NA	TGTGCCAGCAGTACGGGGGGGGCAGATACGCAGTATTTT	CASSTGGADTQYF
14	NA	TRBV5-1	TRBJ2-1	NA	TGCGCCAGCAGCTTGGCCGTCAGCACAAATGAGCAGTTCTTC	CASSLAVSTNEQFF
15	NA	TRBV30	TRBJ1-1	NA	TGTGCCTGGAGTGTGTATGACAGGTTCTCGCCTGAAGCTTTCTTT	CAWSVYDRFSPEAFF
16	NA	TRBV7-7	TRBJ1-2	NA	TGTGCCAGCAGCTATCCGCAGTGCCGAAAGACCTATGGCTACACCTTC	CASSYPQCRKTYGYTF
15	NA	TRBV21-1	TRBJ2-2	few	TGTGCCAGCAGAAAGGGACTCCCTACGGACGGGGAGCTGTTTTTT	CASRKGLPTDGELFF
11	NA	TRBV6-6	TRBJ2-7	NA	TGTGCCAGCAGTAGAGTCGATCGGAAGTACTTC	CASSRVDRKYF
14	NA	TRBV7-9	TRBJ1-1	many	TGTGCCAGCAGCTCAAAACAGGTGAACACTGAAGCTTTCTTT	CASSSKQVNTEAFF
14	TRBD2	TRBV19	TRBJ2-2	few	TGTGCCAGTAGTATTCTAGCGGGAACGGGGGAGCTGTTTTTT	CASSILAGTGELFF
13	TRBD1	TRBV5-4	TRBJ1-2	NA	TGTGCCAGCAGCTTTGGGACAGACAATGGCTACACCTTC	CASSFGTDNGYTF
14	TRBD1	TRBV29-1	TRBJ2-1	NA	TGCAGCGTTGACCGGGACAGGCCCTACAATGAGCAGTTCTTC	CSVDRDRPYNEQFF
15	NA	TRBV5-4	TRBJ1-5	NA	TGTGCCAGCAGCTTTGGGCCGGAGAGCAATCAGCCCCAGCATTTT	CASSFGPESNQPQHF
16	NA	TRBV2	TRBJ1-2	NA	TGTGCCAGCAGTGAAGCGCTTCTGCAGGGGCCCTATGGCTACACCTTC	CASSEALLQGPYGYTF
14	TRBD2	TRBV2	TRBJ2-1	NA	TGTGCCAGCAGCGGTACGGGAGGGCCGGTTGAGCAGTTCTTC	CASSGTGGPVEQFF
15	TRBD2	TRBV9	TRBJ2-7	few	TGTGCCAGCAGCGTAGGCGCGGGAGCTAGATACGAGCAGTACTTC	CASSVGAGARYEQYF